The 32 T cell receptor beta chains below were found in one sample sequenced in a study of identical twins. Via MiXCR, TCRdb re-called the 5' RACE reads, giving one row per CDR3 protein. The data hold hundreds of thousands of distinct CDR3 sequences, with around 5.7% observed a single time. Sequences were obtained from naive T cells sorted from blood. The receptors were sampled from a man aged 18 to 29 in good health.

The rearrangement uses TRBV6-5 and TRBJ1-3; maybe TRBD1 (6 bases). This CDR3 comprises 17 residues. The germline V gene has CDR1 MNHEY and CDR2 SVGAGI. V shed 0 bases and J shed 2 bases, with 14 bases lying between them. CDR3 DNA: TGTGCCAGCAGTTACTCGATTACAGGGACGGCTGGAAACACCATATATTTT. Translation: CASSYSITGTAGNTIYF.

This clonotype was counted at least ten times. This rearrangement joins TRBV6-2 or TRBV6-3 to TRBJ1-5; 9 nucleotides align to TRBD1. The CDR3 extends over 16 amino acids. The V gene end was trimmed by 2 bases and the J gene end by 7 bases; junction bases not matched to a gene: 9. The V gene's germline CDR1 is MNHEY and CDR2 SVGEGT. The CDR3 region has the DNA TGTGCCAGCAGTTACGCTCAACAGGGGGCTGGGCAGCCCCAGCATTTT. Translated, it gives CASSYAQQGAGQPQHF.

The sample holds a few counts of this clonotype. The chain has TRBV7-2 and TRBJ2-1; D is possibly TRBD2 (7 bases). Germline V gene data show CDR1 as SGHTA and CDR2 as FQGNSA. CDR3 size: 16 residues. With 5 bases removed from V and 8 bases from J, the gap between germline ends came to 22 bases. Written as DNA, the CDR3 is TGTGCCAGCAGCCCCACGGGAGGAGGGGGTAGGGATGAGCAGTTCTTC. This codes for CASSPTGGGGRDEQFF.

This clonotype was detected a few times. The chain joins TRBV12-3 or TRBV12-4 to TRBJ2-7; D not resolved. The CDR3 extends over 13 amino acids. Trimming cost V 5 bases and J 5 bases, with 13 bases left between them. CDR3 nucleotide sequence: TGTGCCAGCAGTCCTCCACATACCAACGAGCAGTACTTC. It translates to CASSPPHTNEQYF.

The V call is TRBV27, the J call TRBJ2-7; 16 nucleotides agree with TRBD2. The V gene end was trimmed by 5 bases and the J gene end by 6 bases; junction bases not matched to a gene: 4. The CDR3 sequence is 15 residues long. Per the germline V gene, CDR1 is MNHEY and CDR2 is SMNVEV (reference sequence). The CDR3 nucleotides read TGTGCCAGCAGTCCAGGGACTAGCGGGAGGGCCGAGCAGTACGTC. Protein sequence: CASSPGTSGRAEQYV.

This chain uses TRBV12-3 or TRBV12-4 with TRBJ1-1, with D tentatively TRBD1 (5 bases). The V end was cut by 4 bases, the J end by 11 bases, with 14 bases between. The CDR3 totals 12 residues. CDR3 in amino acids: CASSSRAIYAFF. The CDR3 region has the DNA TGTGCCAGCAGTTCCAGGGCAATTTATGCTTTCTTT.

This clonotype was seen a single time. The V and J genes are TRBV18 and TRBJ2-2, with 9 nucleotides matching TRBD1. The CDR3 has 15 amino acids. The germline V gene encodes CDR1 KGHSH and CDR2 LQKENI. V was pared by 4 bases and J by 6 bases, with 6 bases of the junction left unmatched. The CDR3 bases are TGTGCCAGCTCACGCGGGACAGGGCTTTCCGGGGAGCTGTTTTTT. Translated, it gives CASSRGTGLSGELFF.

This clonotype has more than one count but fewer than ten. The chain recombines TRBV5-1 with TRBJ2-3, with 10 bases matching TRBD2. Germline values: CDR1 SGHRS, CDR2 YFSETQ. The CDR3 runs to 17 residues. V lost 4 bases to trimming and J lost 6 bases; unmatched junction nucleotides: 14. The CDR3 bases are TGCGCCAGCAGCACTACCGGCAGGACTAGCGGTGGTGATACGCAGTATTTT. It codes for CASSTTGRTSGGDTQYF.

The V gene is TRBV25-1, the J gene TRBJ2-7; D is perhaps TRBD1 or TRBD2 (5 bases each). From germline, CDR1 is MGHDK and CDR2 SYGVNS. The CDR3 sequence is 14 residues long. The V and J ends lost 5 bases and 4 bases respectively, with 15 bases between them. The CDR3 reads CASSHGAFGYEQYF. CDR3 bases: TGTGCCAGCAGTCACGGGGCTTTCGGTTACGAGCAGTACTTC.

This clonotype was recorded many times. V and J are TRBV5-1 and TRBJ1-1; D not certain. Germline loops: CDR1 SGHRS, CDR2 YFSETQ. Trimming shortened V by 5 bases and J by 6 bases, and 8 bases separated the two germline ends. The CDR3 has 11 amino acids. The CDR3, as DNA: TGCGCCAGCAGGGACGGGGCTGAAGCTTTCTTT. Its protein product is CASRDGAEAFF.

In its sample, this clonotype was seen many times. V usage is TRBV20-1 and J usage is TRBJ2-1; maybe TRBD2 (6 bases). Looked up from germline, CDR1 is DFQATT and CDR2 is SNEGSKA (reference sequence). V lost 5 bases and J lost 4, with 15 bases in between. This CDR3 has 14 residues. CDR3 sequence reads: CSASTTGEYNEQFF. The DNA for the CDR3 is TGCAGTGCTTCAACCACGGGAGAATACAATGAGCAGTTCTTC.

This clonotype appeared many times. CDR3: CASSEGTRGEQYV. CDR3 nucleotide sequence: TGTGCCAGCAGTGAGGGGACTCGGGGCGAGCAGTACGTC. This chain joins TRBV25-1 and TRBJ2-7, with D possibly TRBD2 on 6 matching bases. In germline, CDR1 is MGHDK, CDR2 SYGVNS. The CDR3 is 13 residues long. The V end was cut by 3 bases, the J end by 6 bases, with 12 bases between.

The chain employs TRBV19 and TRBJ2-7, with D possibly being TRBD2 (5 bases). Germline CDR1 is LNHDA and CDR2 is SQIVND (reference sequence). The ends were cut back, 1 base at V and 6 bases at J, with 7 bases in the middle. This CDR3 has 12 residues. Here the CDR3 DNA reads TGTGCCAGTAGTATAGCGGGGTCCGAGCAGTACTTC. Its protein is CASSIAGSEQYF.

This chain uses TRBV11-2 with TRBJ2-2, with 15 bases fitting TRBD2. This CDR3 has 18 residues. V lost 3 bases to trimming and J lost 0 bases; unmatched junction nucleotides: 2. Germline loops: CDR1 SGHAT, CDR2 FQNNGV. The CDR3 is CASSFGLAGGPNTGELFF. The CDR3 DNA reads TGTGCCAGCAGCTTTGGACTAGCGGGAGGGCCGAACACCGGGGAGCTGTTTTTT.

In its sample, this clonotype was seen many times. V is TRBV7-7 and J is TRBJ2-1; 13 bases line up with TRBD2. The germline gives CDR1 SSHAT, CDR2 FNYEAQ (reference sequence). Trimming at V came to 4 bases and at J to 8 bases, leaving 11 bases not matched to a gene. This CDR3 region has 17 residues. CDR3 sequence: CASSSIPGLAGLHEQFF. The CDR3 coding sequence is TGTGCCAGCAGCTCAATTCCGGGACTAGCGGGGTTACATGAGCAGTTCTTC.

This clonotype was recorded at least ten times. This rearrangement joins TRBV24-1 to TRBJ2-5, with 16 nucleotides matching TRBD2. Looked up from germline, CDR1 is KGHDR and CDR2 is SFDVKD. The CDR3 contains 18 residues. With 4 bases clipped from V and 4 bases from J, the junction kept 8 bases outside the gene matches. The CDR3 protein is CATSEPGLAGGGGETQYF. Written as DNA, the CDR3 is TGTGCCACCAGTGAACCGGGACTAGCGGGAGGGGGGGGAGAGACCCAGTACTTC.

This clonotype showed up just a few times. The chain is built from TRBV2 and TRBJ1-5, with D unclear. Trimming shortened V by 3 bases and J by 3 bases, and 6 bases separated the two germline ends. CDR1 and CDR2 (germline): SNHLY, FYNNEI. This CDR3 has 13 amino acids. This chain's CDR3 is CASSDRYNQPQHF. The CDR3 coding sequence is TGTGCCAGCAGTGACAGGTACAATCAGCCCCAGCATTTT.

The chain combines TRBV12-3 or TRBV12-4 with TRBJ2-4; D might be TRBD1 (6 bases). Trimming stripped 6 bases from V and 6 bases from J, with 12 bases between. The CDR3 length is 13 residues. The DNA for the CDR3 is TGTGCCAGCAGCAGGGGAGAGGGAAACATTCAGTACTTC. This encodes CASSRGEGNIQYF.

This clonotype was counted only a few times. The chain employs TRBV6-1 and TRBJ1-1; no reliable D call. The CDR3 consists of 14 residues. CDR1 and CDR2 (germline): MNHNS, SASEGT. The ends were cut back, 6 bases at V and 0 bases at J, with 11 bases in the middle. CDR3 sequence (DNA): TGTGCCAGCAGGAGAGAAGATTTGAACACTGAAGCTTTCTTT. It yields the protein CASRREDLNTEAFF.

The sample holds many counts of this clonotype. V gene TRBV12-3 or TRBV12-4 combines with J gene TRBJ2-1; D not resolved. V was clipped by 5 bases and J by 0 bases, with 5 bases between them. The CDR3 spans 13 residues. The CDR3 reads CASSGVSYNEQFF. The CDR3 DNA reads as TGTGCCAGCAGTGGGGTCTCCTACAATGAGCAGTTCTTC.

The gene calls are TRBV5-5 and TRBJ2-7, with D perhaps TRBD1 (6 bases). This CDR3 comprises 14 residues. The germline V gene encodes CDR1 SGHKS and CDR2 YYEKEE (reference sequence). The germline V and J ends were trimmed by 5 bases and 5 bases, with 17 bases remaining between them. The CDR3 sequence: CASRGWVGADEQYF. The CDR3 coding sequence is TGTGCCAGCAGGGGTTGGGTGGGGGCCGACGAGCAGTACTTC.

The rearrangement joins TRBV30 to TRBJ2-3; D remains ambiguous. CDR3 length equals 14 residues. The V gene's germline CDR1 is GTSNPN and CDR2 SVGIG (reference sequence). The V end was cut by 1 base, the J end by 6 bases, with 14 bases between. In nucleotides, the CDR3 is TGTGCCTGGAGTGGTGCTGGCCCCTTTGATACGCAGTATTTT. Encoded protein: CAWSGAGPFDTQYF. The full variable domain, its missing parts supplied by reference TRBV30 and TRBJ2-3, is SQTIHQWPATLVQPVGSPLSLECTVEGTSNPNLYWYRQAAGRGLQLLFYSVGIGQISSEVPQNLSASRPQDRQFILSSKKLLLSDSGFYLCAWSGAGPFDTQYFGPGTRLTVL.

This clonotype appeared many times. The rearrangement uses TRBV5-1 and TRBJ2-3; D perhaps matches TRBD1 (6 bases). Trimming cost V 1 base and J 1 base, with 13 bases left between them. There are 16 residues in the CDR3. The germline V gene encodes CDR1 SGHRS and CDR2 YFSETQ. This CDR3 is CASSLSENRGTDTQYF. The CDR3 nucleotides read TGCGCCAGCAGCTTGAGTGAGAACAGGGGCACAGATACGCAGTATTTT.

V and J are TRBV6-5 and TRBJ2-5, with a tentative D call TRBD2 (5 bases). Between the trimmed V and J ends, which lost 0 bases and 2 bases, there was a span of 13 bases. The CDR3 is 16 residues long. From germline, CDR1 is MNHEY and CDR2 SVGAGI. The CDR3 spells CASSYSRVTLQETQYF. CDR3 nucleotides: TGTGCCAGCAGTTACTCGAGGGTCACGCTACAAGAGACCCAGTACTTC.

CDR3 in amino acids: CASGPDVTSGRQYF. The CDR3 DNA follows: TGTGCCAGCGGCCCAGACGTGACTAGCGGGAGACAGTACTTC. V usage is TRBV7-2 and J usage is TRBJ2-7, with TRBD2 identical over 12 bases. V shed 8 bases, J shed 10 bases, and the junction held 12 bases outside the gene matches. The germline CDR1 and CDR2 sequences are SGHTA and FQGNSA. The CDR3 length is 14 residues.

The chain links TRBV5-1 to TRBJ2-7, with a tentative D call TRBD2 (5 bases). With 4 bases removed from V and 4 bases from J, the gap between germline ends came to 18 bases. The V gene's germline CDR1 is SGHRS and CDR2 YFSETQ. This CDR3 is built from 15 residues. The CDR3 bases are TGCGCCAGCAGCCCGCCGTTTGGACTCGTATACGAGCAGTACTTC. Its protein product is CASSPPFGLVYEQYF.

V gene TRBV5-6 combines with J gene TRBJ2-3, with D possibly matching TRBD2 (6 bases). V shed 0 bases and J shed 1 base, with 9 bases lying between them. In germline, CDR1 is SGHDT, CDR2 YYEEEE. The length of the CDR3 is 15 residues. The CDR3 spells CASSLVGSGTDTQYF. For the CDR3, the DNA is TGTGCCAGCAGCTTGGTCGGGAGCGGCACAGATACGCAGTATTTT.

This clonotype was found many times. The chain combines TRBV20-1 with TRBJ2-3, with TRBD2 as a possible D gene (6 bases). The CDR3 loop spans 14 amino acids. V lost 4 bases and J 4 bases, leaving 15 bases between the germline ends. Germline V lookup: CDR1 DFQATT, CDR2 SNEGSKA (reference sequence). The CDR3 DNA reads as TGCAGTGCTATAAAACCCCGGGACTCAGATACGCAGTATTTT. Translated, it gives CSAIKPRDSDTQYF.

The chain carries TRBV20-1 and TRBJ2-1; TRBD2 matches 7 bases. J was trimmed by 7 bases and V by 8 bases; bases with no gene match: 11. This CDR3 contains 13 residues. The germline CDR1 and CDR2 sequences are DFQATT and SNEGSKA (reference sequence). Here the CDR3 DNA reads TGCAGTCTTCTTTGGGCGGGAGATAATGAGCAGTTCTTC. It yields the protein CSLLWAGDNEQFF.

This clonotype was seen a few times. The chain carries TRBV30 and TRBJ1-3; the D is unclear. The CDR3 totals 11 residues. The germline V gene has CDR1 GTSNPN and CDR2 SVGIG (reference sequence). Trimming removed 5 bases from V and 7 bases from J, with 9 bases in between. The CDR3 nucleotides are TGTGCCTGGGACATGTGGAACACCATATATTTT. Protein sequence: CAWDMWNTIYF.

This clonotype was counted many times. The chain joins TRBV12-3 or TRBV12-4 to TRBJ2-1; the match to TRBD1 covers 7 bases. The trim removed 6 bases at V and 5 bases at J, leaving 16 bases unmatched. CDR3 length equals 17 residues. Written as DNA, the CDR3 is TGTGCCAGCAGCACCCGGGACAGACCTAACCATGACAATGAGCAGTTCTTC. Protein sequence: CASSTRDRPNHDNEQFF.

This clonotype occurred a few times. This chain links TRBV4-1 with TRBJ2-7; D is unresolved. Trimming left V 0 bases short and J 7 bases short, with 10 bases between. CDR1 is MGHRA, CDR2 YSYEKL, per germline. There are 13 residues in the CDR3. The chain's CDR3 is CASSQDTFSEQYV. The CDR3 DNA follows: TGCGCCAGCAGCCAAGATACTTTCTCTGAGCAGTACGTC.